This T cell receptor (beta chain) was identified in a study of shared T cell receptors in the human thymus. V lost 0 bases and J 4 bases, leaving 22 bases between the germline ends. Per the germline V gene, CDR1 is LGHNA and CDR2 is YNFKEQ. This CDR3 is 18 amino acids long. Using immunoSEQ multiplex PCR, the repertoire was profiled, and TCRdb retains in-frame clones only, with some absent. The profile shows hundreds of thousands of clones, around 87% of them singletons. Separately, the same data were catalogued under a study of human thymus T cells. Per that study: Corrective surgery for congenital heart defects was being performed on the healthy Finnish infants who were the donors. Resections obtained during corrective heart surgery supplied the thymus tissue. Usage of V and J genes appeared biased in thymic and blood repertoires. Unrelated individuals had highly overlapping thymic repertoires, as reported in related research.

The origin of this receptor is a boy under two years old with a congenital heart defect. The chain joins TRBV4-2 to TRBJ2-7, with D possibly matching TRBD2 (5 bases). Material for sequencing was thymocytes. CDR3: CASSQDLRQGPSGYEQYF. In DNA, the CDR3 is TGTGCCAGCAGCCAAGACCTTCGACAAGGACCATCGGGGTACGAGCAGTACTTC.